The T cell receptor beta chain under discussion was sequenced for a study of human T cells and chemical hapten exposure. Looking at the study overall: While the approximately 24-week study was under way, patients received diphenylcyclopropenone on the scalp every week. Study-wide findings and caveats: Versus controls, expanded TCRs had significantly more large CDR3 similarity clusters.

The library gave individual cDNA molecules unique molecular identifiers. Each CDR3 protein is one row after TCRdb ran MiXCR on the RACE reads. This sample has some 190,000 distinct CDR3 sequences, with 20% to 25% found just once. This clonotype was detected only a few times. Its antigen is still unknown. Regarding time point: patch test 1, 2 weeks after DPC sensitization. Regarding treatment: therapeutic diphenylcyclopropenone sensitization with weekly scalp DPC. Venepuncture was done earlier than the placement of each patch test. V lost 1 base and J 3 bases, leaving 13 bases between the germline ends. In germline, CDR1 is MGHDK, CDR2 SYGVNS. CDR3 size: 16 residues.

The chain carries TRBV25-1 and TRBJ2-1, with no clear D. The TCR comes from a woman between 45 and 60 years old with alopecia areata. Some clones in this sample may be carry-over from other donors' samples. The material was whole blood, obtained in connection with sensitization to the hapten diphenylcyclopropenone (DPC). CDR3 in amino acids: CASSESSEFGYNEQFF. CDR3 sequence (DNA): TGTGCCAGCAGTGAATCCAGCGAATTCGGCTACAATGAGCAGTTCTTC. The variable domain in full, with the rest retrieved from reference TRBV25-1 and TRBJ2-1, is EADIYQTPRYLVIGTGKKITLECSQTMGHDKMYWYQQDPGMELHLIHYSYGVNSTEKGDLSSESTVSRIRTEHFPLTLESARPSHTSQYLCASSESSEFGYNEQFFGPGTRLTVL.